Below are 10 T cell receptor beta chains sequenced from a single sample in a study of CD8 T cells in Susac syndrome. It was with random hexamers that roughly 0.5 to 1 ug RNA was reverse transcribed. From the immunoSEQ multiplex PCR reads, TCRdb called clonotypes with MiXCR, one entry per CDR3 protein. Of fewer than 85,000 distinct CDR3 sequences in the sample, approximately 94% were seen once. The sample taken for sequencing was CD8+ T cells from PBMCs. These receptors all stem from a human donor with Susac syndrome.

The V and J genes are TRBV11-2 and TRBJ2-7; TRBD1 is a possible D gene (5 bases). The CDR3 totals 13 residues. Deletions cut 4 bases from V and 7 bases from J, with 14 bases between. Germline CDR1 and CDR2: SGHAT and FQNNGV. The DNA of the CDR3 is TGTGCCAGCAGCTCGCTGACAGAGCGAGAGCAGTACTTC. Translated, it gives CASSSLTEREQYF.

The J gene is TRBJ2-3, the V gene TRBV7-9; D perhaps matches TRBD2 (6 bases). The ends were cut back, 5 bases at V and 6 bases at J, with 15 bases in the middle. This CDR3 is 14 amino acids long. CDR1 is SEHNR and CDR2 is FQNEAQ in the germline V gene (reference sequence). The CDR3 nucleotides are TGTGCCAGCAGCCCCCCCCTAGCGCCGGATACGCAGTATTTT. As protein: CASSPPLAPDTQYF.

The chain uses TRBV15 and TRBJ2-3, with D perhaps TRBD2 (5 bases). Germline-derived CDR1 and CDR2 are LNHNV and YYDKDF (reference sequence). The CDR3 spans 14 residues. Trimming pared 3 bases from V and 0 bases from J, leaving 7 bases between. CDR3 coding DNA: TGTGCCACCAGCAGTACTAGTAGCACAGATACGCAGTATTTT. Residues: CATSSTSSTDTQYF.

The chain is built from TRBV24-1 and TRBJ2-5; no clear D gene. This CDR3 spans 11 amino acids. CDR1 and CDR2 from the germline V gene are KGHDR and SFDVKD. Trimming left V 12 bases short and J 5 bases short, with 12 bases between. The CDR3: CASLGIETQYF. Written as DNA, the CDR3 is TGTGCCTCCCTAGGGATTGAGACCCAGTACTTC.

This clonotype showed up just once. This chain links TRBV11-2 with TRBJ2-3, with TRBD2 matching over 13 bases. V was clipped by 5 bases and J by 4 bases; unmatched bases: 3. The germline V gene encodes CDR1 SGHAT and CDR2 FQNNGV. The CDR3 sequence is 15 residues long. The CDR3 DNA reads as TGTGCCAGCAGCCGGGGACTAGCGGGGTCAGATACGCAGTATTTT. It is translated as CASSRGLAGSDTQYF.

The gene calls are TRBV3-1 and TRBJ2-7; 7 nucleotides line up with TRBD1. Germline values: CDR1 LGHDT, CDR2 YNNKEL (reference sequence). J was trimmed by 1 base and V by 6 bases; bases with no gene match: 6. The CDR3 has 14 amino acids. DNA for the CDR3: TGTGCCAGCAGACCCCGGGACAGTTCCTACGAGCAGTACTTC. Residues: CASRPRDSSYEQYF.

The table lists this clonotype with a count of one. The chain is built from TRBV20-1 and TRBJ1-4; tentative D call: TRBD1 (6 bases). The V gene's germline CDR1 is DFQATT and CDR2 SNEGSKA (reference sequence). V was pared by 6 bases and J by 5 bases, with 22 bases between. The CDR3 runs 16 residues. CDR3 residues: CSAPRREGGGNEKLFF. In DNA, the CDR3 is TGCAGTGCCCCCCGCAGGGAAGGAGGGGGAAATGAAAAACTGTTTTTT.

The chain recombines TRBV10-3 with TRBJ2-5; maybe TRBD2 (6 bases). V lost 11 bases and J 2 bases, leaving 9 bases between the germline ends. The germline V gene encodes CDR1 ENHRY and CDR2 SYGVKD. CDR3 size: 11 residues. In nucleotides, the CDR3 is TGTGCCTCCGGGAGTCAAGAGACCCAGTACTTC. As protein: CASGSQETQYF.

The rearrangement uses TRBV20-1 and TRBJ2-5; 10 positions agree with TRBD2. Germline V CDR1 and CDR2: DFQATT, SNEGSKA (reference sequence). V was pared by 2 bases and J by 1 base, with 7 bases of the junction left unmatched. There are 16 residues in the CDR3. CDR3 sequence (DNA): TGCAGTGCTAGAAAGCGGGGGGGGACCCCCCAAGAGACCCAGTACTTC. Translation gives CSARKRGGTPQETQYF.

The chain carries TRBV5-1 and TRBJ2-1; TRBD2 might be the D (5 bases). This CDR3 is 14 amino acids long. Trimming stripped 3 bases from V and 8 bases from J, with 15 bases between. Germline V gene lookup returns CDR1 SGHRS and CDR2 YFSETQ. CDR3 sequence reads: CASSSTGKWDEQFF. CDR3 DNA: TGCGCCAGCAGCTCAACGGGGAAATGGGATGAGCAGTTCTTC.